This section outlines one T cell receptor beta chain sequence together with its context. Its antigen is unidentified. This record belongs to a study of cytomegalovirus exposure and HLA in healthy donors. Study-level points and caveats: There were a few CMV-associated chains whose specificity for CMV antigens was confirmed in vitro.

Germline-derived CDR1 and CDR2 are SNHLY and FYNNEI. Between the trimmed V and J ends, which lost 7 bases and 4 bases, there was a span of 11 bases. The CDR3 extends over 13 amino acids. The PCR contained 60 Vbeta and 13 Jbeta primers. Only in-frame clones appear in the TCRdb table, and some are missing; sequencing was by immunoSEQ multiplex PCR. The table includes 130,000 or so clones, about three quarters detected once. Material for sequencing was PBMCs. The rearrangement joins TRBV2 to TRBJ1-5; D is uncertain. This receptor was identified in a woman aged 18-30 years in good health and CMV-seronegative. In nucleotides, the CDR3 is TGTGCCAGCAAGTCAGGAAGAAATCAGCCCCAGCATTTT. Translation: CASKSGRNQPQHF.